The entry that follows covers one T cell receptor beta chain sequence. Antigen unknown. Other nucleotide sequences from this sample produce the same CDR3. The sample belongs to a study of shared clonotypes between healthy human individuals. Study results and caveats: Clonotypes which were not shared had lower generation probabilities than clonotypes that all four donors shared. Larger estimated richness was generally recorded for naive subsets relative to memory subsets.

Execution of the assay was at deep level. Profiled with immunoSEQ multiplex PCR; TCRdb holds only in-frame clones, not every one. Found here are millions of clones, roughly 92% of them singletons; the top ten hold around 0.14%. This CDR3 contains 15 residues. Germline V lookup: CDR1 SGHTA, CDR2 FQGNSA. V lost 0 bases and J 6 bases, leaving 9 bases between the germline ends. The TCR comes from a man aged 18-30 years in good health. The material sequenced was naive CD4+ T cells sorted from blood. Subset meaning: CD45RA+ positively selected. The chain couples TRBV7-2 to TRBJ1-6; D may be TRBD1 (6 bases). The CDR3: CASSLAQGGNSPLHF. In DNA, the CDR3 is TGTGCCAGCAGCTTAGCACAGGGAGGTAATTCACCCCTCCACTTT.